This T cell receptor beta chain comes out of a study of cytomegalovirus exposure and HLA in healthy donors (dated by TCRdb to between 2016 and 2019). Concerning the study at large: In an earlier analysis of under 600 of the donors, 250 to 300 Gb of sequence data and 90 million to 120 million unique TCR beta sequences from about 190 million T cells were reported. Both class I and class II loci were covered by HLA typing, at four-digit resolution. In addition to the first cohort of roughly 700 subjects, a separate validation cohort of approximately 130 different subjects was used. The T cell repertoires of 666 subjects were profiled by immunosequencing and related to cytomegalovirus serostatus. To predict cytomegalovirus infection status, the study brought together high-throughput TCR immunosequencing, statistical association of individual TCRs with disease status, and machine learning. The aim of the study was to test whether cataloging public T cell receptors could identify signatures of past pathogen exposure. Because of strong linkage in the cohort, roughly 5 DR-DQ haplotypes were treated as single units for association and clustering. Of the roughly 400 genotyped donors, over 80% were placed in the genetic ancestry cluster associated with self-reported Caucasian donors. A later analysis re-analyzed previously published TCR beta repertoires from roughly 600 donors and added high-resolution HLA genotyping to study TCR occurrence patterns. An earlier analysis of 587 of the donors applied high-throughput TCR beta sequencing to assess whether each TCR beta V gene segment acted as functional or pseudogenic. A later genetic analysis used genome-wide SNP genotypes for about 60% of the roughly 700 donors, treating that subset as a discovery cohort. In the later analysis, no new phenotypic data were used to find candidate immune exposures; instead, reliance was placed on TCR beta sequences and their occurrence across donors. Across around 400 genotyped donors of the cohort, an average of about 240,000 unique TCR beta nucleotide sequences per donor were sequenced, and roughly 20% of those sequences were non-productive. About 280 gigabases of sequencing data and roughly 80 million unique TCR sequences made up an early release that covered around 640 HLA-typed donors. Typing coverage differed by locus: A, B, C, DRB1 and DQB1 were typed in roughly 629-630 donors, DQA1 in 500 to 550, DPA1 in some 570, and DPB1 in approximately 450. Donor age, sex, ethnicity and CMV serostatus were compiled alongside the repertoire data. All discovery cohort repertoires had been generated using a single sequencing platform. Study-wide findings and limitations: An association between a missense DCLRE1C variant and V-gene and J-gene trimming of TCR beta chains was found in a later genetic analysis and replicated in an independent cohort. Compared with equally common non-associated chains, HLA-associated TCR beta chains in a later analysis were more clonally expanded and had lower generation probabilities. HLA typing was unavailable for some donors at each locus, so association tests used only the typed subset. Assigning TCR associations to individual alleles was difficult when HLA alleles, especially DR and DQ, strongly co-occurred. In an earlier analysis of approximately 590 of the donors, most TCR beta V segments appeared in productive rearrangements about 90% or about 30% of the time, broadly matching IMGT annotations. Most TCR sequences were seen in very few donors, while some public TCRs were found in many individuals. A later analysis associated some 17,000 TCR beta sequences with specific HLA alleles at a false discovery rate of 0.05. Roughly uniform sequencing depth across donors was assumed in presence/absence analyses, although this assumption may not hold. A later analysis found that most CMV-associated TCR beta chains appeared HLA-restricted, with HLA associations seemingly driven largely by CMV exposure. A later analysis found that TCR association rates varied across HLA loci, with DRB1 alleles showing the most associated TCRs and HLA-C alleles the fewest. The study listed around 160 TCR beta chains as associated with cytomegalovirus. In vitro tests confirmed that a few of the cytomegalovirus-associated TCR beta chains recognize cytomegalovirus antigens. Several of the top co-occurrence clusters appeared to be linked to parvovirus B19, influenza, CMV and Epstein-Barr virus, according to a later analysis. A cluster of highly shared sequence variants was judged likely to represent a technical artifact of the sequencing pipeline. A further reported finding was that TCR beta sequences accurately predicted the HLA-A and HLA-B alleles for most subjects in the first cohort. This cohort had only TCR beta chains sequenced, and the lack of alpha or paired-chain data limited which features could be detected. Linkage disequilibrium might explain the correlated functional status among segregating V segments, but an unknown experimental factor could not be ruled out. It was suggested by the authors that the approach could potentially be generalized to other disease states and immunological phenotypes. Because counts were too low, roughly 17 rarely observed V segments, including chromosome 9 orphons, were left out of the earlier analysis of several hundred of the donors. CMV serostatus was the only immune exposure information available for the cohort. A later genetic analysis reported fewer N-insertions in productive TCRs among donors in an Asian-associated ancestry cluster than the approximately 700-donor mean. The classifier was reported to diagnose cytomegalovirus status with high specificity and sensitivity in both the original and validation cohorts.

Library prep was done by the immunoSEQ multiplex PCR assay. A mixture of 60 forward primers for TCR Vbeta segments and 13 reverse primers for TCR Jbeta segments was used in the multiplex PCR. The CDR3 region of rearranged TCR beta genes was amplified from genomic DNA by a multiplex PCR assay. Amplified TCR beta libraries were sequenced as 87-base-pair reads on the Illumina HiSeq System. The published analysis was carried out like this. In a later analysis, tens of millions of unique TCR beta chains were counted across the approximately 620 repertoires, and roughly 11 million of these chains were shared by at least two donors. Raw reads were error-corrected and collapsed into unique sequences with a nearest-neighbor algorithm that merged closely related sequences to remove PCR and sequencing errors. Alignment of CDR3 sequences to IMGT reference sequences was used to assign V, D and J gene segments. For a sequence to be retained, a match of at least six nucleotides to both a V gene segment and a J gene segment was required. A rearrangement was called productive if the CDR3 had no stop codons and remained in frame with V and J, and every other rearrangement was called non-productive. Following IMGT convention, CDR3 was defined as the stretch from the second conserved V-encoded cysteine to the conserved J-encoded phenylalanine. The earlier analysis of roughly 590 of the donors excluded any sequence lacking an unambiguous match to a single V gene segment. An earlier analysis of some 610 of the donors called V segments functional above 56.7% productive rearrangements and segregating when the between-donor standard deviation exceeded 5%. A statistical classification framework was developed to diagnose cytomegalovirus status using the catalog of TCR beta chain sequences. V and J gene assignment, in a later analysis, came from comparing TCR nucleotide sequences with IMGT/GENE-DB human TR gene sequences. A later analysis assigned CDR3 sequences and most-parsimonious VDJ recombination scenarios with the TCRdist pipeline. In a later analysis, every TCR beta chain was defined by the combination of its CDR3 amino acid sequence and its V-gene family, and reads without a unique V-gene family were dropped. As a way to deal with suspected cross-contamination and a sequencing artifact, a later analysis dropped 450 to 600 nucleotide sequences that were highly shared and had low generation probability. A later analysis calculated a clonal expansion index for each public chain from normalized within-repertoire ranks of inferred template counts. In a later analysis, generation probabilities were computed using a VDJ recombination model fitted to out-of-frame rearrangements, and the results were checked against IGoR. In a later analysis, hypergeometric tests were used to score TCR-TCR, TCR-HLA and TCR-CMV co-occurrence, with a repertoire-size bias correction applied to TCR pairs. In a later analysis, false discovery rates were estimated by permuting HLA or CMV assignments 20 times. In a later analysis, co-occurring TCRs were grouped with DBSCAN, and TCRdist sequence similarity was added when clustering was performed within HLA-allele-positive subsets. For co-occurrence clustering, repertoires with fewer than 30,000 or more than 120,000 public chains were excluded, along with roughly 5 repertoires with anomalous nucleotide sharing. TCRdb retrieved this table from immuneACCESS and kept in-frame rearrangements only. Not all clones are present; in checked studies, unresolved V genes account for under half, and no reason is known for the remainder. V and J calls and clone size come straight from that table; D and trimming were deduced from the DNA. The sample table holds roughly 97,000 clones, of which roughly 72% were seen once. About 5% of the sample is in the top ten clones.

About this clone itself: What this receptor recognizes is not known. The record has no base qualities; no much larger clone is one base away.

The cohort was made up of 666 healthy bone marrow donors. At the time of sampling, all cohort members were nominally healthy, though unrecorded immune exposures were likely present. The donor was CMV seropositive and belonged to the group of about 290 seropositive cohort members. Every donor gave a peripheral blood sample, and the peripheral blood mononuclear cells from that sample were used for TCR beta sequencing. The Qiagen DNeasy Blood Extraction Kit was used to extract genomic DNA from the blood cell samples. This sequence originates from a woman aged 18-29 years in good health and CMV-seropositive. Sequencing input: PBMCs.

The DNA is as follows: TGTGCCAGCAGCAACGTCCCCCCGGACATTAACACTGAAGCTTTCTTT. This encodes CASSNVPPDINTEAFF. This chain joins TRBV5-4 to TRBJ1-1, with TRBD1 tentatively as D gene (5 bases match). The CDR3 starts with the cysteine, ends with the phenylalanine, and has 16 residues. The only DNA kept is the CDR3, 48 bases in frame from the first base. Per the germline V gene (reference sequence), SGHNT is the CDR1 and YYREEE is the CDR2. Between the V and J ends, shortened by 4 bases and 2 bases respectively, the junction contains 18 bases. Beyond the CDR3, the reference TRBV5-4 and TRBJ1-1 genes provide the residues; the full variable domain reads: ETGVTQSPTHLIKTRGQQVTLRCSSQSGHNTVSWYQQALGQGPQFIFQYYREEENGRGNFPPRFSGLQFPNYSSELNVNALELDDSALYLCASSNVPPDINTEAFFGQGTRLTVV.